This TCR beta chain is from a study of cytomegalovirus exposure and HLA in healthy donors. General observations from the study: At a 0.05 false discovery rate, a later analysis found 18,000 or so TCR beta sequences to be associated with HLA alleles. Certain sequence variants were highly shared and formed a cluster, and this cluster was likely a sequencing artifact. Across donors, presence/absence analyses took sequencing depth to be roughly uniform.

The primer mix had 60 Vbeta and 13 Jbeta primers. Produced via immunoSEQ multiplex PCR; TCRdb's table is partial and in-frame only. Of 60,000 to 85,000 clones listed, 75% to 85% are singletons. Each donor's status was that of a healthy bone marrow donor. Trimming left V 5 bases short and J 1 base short, with 12 bases between. The CDR3 spans 14 residues. CDR1 is SGHVS, CDR2 FQNEAQ, per germline. For this clone: Its specificity is not known.

Input material: PBMCs. The TCR sequence derives from a man aged 65 to 79 in good health and CMV-seropositive. The chain links TRBV7-8 to TRBJ2-7; weak D call: TRBD2 (6 bases). CDR3 region: CASSGRLVSYEQYF. The CDR3 nucleotides are TGTGCCAGCAGCGGCAGACTAGTATCCTACGAGCAGTACTTC. The full variable domain, completed using reference TRBV7-8 and TRBJ2-7, is GAGVSQSPRYKVAKRGQDVALRCDPISGHVSLFWYQQALGQGPEFLTYFQNEAQLDKSGLPSDRFFAERPEGSVSTLKIQRTQQEDSAVYLCASSGRLVSYEQYFGPGTRLTVT.